This TCR beta chain was captured in a study of T cell repertoires in cytomegalovirus infection. Study-level background: It was the public TCR beta signatures that indicated both CMV infection and matching HLA type.

TCRdb re-analysed the reads in MiXCR, keeping a single row per CDR3 protein. Of about 76,000 distinct CDR3 sequences listed, 3.5% to 4.5% are singletons. Study-wide results and caveats: Based on cumulative public TCR beta family frequency, carriers of CMV plus the relevant HLA were identified. The study found HLA-C-restricted CMV-specific TCR beta clonotypes dominating the ex vivo response.

V gave up 4 bases and J gave up 5 bases, with 14 bases separating them. Per germline, CDR1 SNHLY and CDR2 FYNNEI. The CDR3 covers 15 residues. This clonotype occurred many times. Antigen: not known. V and J are TRBV2 and TRBJ1-4; unclear D gene. Material: PBMCs. The receptor was isolated from a human donor in good health (CMV status not recorded). Some clones in this sample may be carry-over from other donors' samples. CDR3: CASSVGGSGNEKLFF. The CDR3 nucleotides are TGTGCCAGCAGTGTCGGTGGCAGTGGGAATGAAAAACTGTTTTTT.